This T cell receptor beta chain was captured by sequencing in a study of T cell responses to AZD1222 COVID-19 vaccine. Sequencing used immunoSEQ multiplex PCR; TCRdb keeps in-frame clones, though not all of them. There are about 170,000 clones in the sample; over 90% occur only once, and 3.9% lies in the top ten. Germline V CDR1 and CDR2: SQVTM, ANQGSEA. The V end lost 3 bases, the J end lost 4 bases, and 15 bases lay between the germline ends. The CDR3 contains 14 residues. Overall study findings and caveats: Sampled repertoires all dated from after the peak T cell response.

About this clone itself: Its specificity is not known.

The material was peripheral blood, obtained on day 0 of AZD1222 vaccination. This TCR was recovered from an adult in good health. V gene TRBV29-1 combines with J gene TRBJ2-5, with D perhaps TRBD1 or TRBD2 (5 bases each). The CDR3 nucleotides read TGCAGCGTTGATTTGGGGGTCAGGAGAGAGACCCAGTACTTC. Translation: CSVDLGVRRETQYF.